A selection of T cell receptor beta chains follows, all from one sample in a study of T cells after yellow fever vaccination. Each CDR3 protein gets one entry after TCRdb re-called the 5' RACE reads with MiXCR. The table has 200,000 to 300,000 distinct CDR3 sequences, roughly 3.7% seen once; the top ten hold 19%. This material consisted of PBMCs, taken 15 days after the yellow fever booster vaccination. The receptor set was obtained from a man aged 18 to 30 who received the YFV17D yellow fever vaccine. CDR3s include the opening cysteine and the closing phenylalanine or tryptophan. D genes are given only for firm matches. The size entry gives once, few, many, or a class for an expanded clone.

d_gene: -; j_gene: TRBJ2-7; v_gene: TRBV13; abundance: many; CDR3aa: CASSRLGEQYF; CDR3nt: TGTGCCAGCAGCCGGCTCGGCGAGCAGTACTTC
d_gene: -; j_gene: TRBJ2-2; v_gene: TRBV20-1; abundance: many; CDR3aa: CSARDPRQGGAGELFF; CDR3nt: TGCAGTGCTAGAGATCCGCGACAGGGAGGTGCCGGGGAGCTGTTTTTT
d_gene: -; j_gene: TRBJ1-1; v_gene: TRBV28; abundance: few; CDR3aa: CASSLRGITEAFF; CDR3nt: TGTGCCAGCAGTTTACGGGGGATCACTGAAGCTTTCTTT
d_gene: -; j_gene: TRBJ2-7; v_gene: TRBV7-9; abundance: many; CDR3aa: CASTIPGRSIYEQYF; CDR3nt: TGTGCCAGCACAATCCCCGGACGCAGTATCTACGAGCAGTACTTC
d_gene: -; j_gene: TRBJ1-1; v_gene: TRBV29-1; abundance: many; CDR3aa: CSVEDRLGMNTEAFF; CDR3nt: TGCAGCGTTGAAGATAGGCTGGGCATGAACACTGAAGCTTTCTTT
d_gene: -; j_gene: TRBJ2-6; v_gene: TRBV5-1; abundance: many; CDR3aa: CASSQGVSGANVLTF; CDR3nt: TGCGCCAGCAGCCAAGGGGTCTCTGGGGCCAACGTCCTGACTTTC
d_gene: TRBD2; j_gene: TRBJ2-3; v_gene: TRBV7-3; abundance: many; CDR3aa: CASSLGLAGTDTQYF; CDR3nt: TGTGCCAGCAGCCTCGGACTAGCGGGAACAGATACGCAGTATTTT
d_gene: -; j_gene: TRBJ1-2; v_gene: TRBV6-6; abundance: many; CDR3aa: CASSYSGTPGGYTF; CDR3nt: TGTGCCAGCAGTTACTCTGGGACACCCGGGGGCTACACCTTC
d_gene: -; j_gene: TRBJ1-5; v_gene: TRBV7-9; abundance: many; CDR3aa: CASSWDGDQPQHF; CDR3nt: TGTGCCAGCAGCTGGGACGGTGATCAGCCCCAGCATTTT
d_gene: -; j_gene: TRBJ2-5; v_gene: TRBV5-6; abundance: many; CDR3aa: CASSYRSSLTETQYF; CDR3nt: TGTGCCAGCAGTTATCGGTCTAGCCTTACGGAGACCCAGTACTTC
d_gene: -; j_gene: TRBJ1-1; v_gene: TRBV9; abundance: many; CDR3aa: CASSGAAGLNTEAFF; CDR3nt: TGTGCCAGCAGCGGAGCGGCGGGGTTGAACACTGAAGCTTTCTTT
d_gene: -; j_gene: TRBJ1-5; v_gene: TRBV4-2; abundance: many; CDR3aa: CASSRQDGNQPQHF; CDR3nt: TGTGCCAGCAGCCGCCAGGACGGCAATCAGCCCCAGCATTTT
d_gene: -; j_gene: TRBJ2-2; v_gene: TRBV6-5; abundance: many; CDR3aa: CASRAGTNTGELFF; CDR3nt: TGTGCCAGCAGGGCCGGGACTAACACCGGGGAGCTGTTTTTT
d_gene: TRBD1; j_gene: TRBJ1-1; v_gene: TRBV12-3/TRBV12-4; abundance: many; CDR3aa: CASSLRDRLNTEAFF; CDR3nt: TGTGCCAGCAGTTTAAGGGACAGGCTGAACACTGAAGCTTTCTTT
d_gene: -; j_gene: TRBJ1-1; v_gene: TRBV12-3/TRBV12-4; abundance: many; CDR3aa: CASRVGVAEAFF; CDR3nt: TGTGCCAGCAGAGTGGGGGTAGCTGAAGCTTTCTTT